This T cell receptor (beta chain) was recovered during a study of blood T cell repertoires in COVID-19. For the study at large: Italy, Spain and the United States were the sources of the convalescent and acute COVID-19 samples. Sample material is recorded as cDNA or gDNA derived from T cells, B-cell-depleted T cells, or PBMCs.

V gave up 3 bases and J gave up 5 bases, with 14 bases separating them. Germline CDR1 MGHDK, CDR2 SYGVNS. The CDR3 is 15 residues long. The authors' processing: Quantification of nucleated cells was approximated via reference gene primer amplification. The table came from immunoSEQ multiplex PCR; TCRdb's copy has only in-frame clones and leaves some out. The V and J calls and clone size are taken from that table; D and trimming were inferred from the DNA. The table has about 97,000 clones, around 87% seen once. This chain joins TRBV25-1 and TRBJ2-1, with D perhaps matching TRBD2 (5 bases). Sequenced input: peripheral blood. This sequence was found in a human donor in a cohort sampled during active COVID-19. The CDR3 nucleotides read TGTGCCAGCAGTGATCCCACTAGTCGGAACAATGAGCAGTTCTTC. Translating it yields CASSDPTSRNNEQFF.